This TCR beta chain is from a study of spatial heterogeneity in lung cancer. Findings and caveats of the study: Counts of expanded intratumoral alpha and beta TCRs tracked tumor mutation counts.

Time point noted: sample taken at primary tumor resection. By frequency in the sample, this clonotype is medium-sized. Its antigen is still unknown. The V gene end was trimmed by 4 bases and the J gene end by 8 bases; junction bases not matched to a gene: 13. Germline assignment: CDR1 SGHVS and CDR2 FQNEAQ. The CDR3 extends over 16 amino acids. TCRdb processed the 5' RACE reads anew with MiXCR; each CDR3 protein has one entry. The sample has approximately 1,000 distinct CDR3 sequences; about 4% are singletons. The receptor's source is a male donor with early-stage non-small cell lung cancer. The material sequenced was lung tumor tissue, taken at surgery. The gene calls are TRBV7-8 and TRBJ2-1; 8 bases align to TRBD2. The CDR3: CASSSRRSGRRHEQFF. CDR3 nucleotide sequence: TGTGCCAGCAGCTCCAGGCGCAGCGGGAGAAGGCATGAGCAGTTCTTC.